This T cell receptor beta chain is from a study of blood T cell repertoires in COVID-19. Study-wide background: The samples span acute and convalescent COVID-19 from the United States, Italy and Spain.

How the authors handled the data: Reference gene primer amplification yielded estimated nucleated cell counts. This table comes from immunoSEQ multiplex PCR, and its TCRdb copy is limited to in-frame clones, with some not included. The V and J calls and clone size were taken over from that table, and D and trimming were inferred from the DNA. The data contain around 90,000 clones, about 82% of them singletons. The sample consisted of peripheral blood. The TCR comes from a woman aged 65 to 85 with active or convalescent COVID-19.

The CDR3 sequence is CASSLIISGGKGTQYF. The CDR3 nucleotides are TGTGCCAGCAGCTTGATTATTAGCGGGGGAAAGGGTACGCAGTATTTT. The chain recombines TRBV5-4 with TRBJ2-3, with 9 bases aligning to TRBD2. Trimming cost V 1 base and J 8 bases; bases outside gene matches: 11. Germline V lookup: CDR1 SGHNT, CDR2 YYREEE (reference sequence). The CDR3 extends over 16 amino acids.